These 9 T cell receptor beta chains came from one sample sequenced in a study of response to subunit inactivated influenza vaccine. TCRdb recomputed calls from the RT-PCR reads with MiXCR, one row per CDR3 protein. The data contain hundreds of thousands of distinct CDR3 sequences, about 17% of them singletons. The sequences come from CD4+ T cells sorted from PBMCs, collected roughly 24 months after vaccination. These receptors all come from a man between 45 and 75 years old who received an inactivated influenza vaccine.

This clonotype was seen many times. The chain couples TRBV12-3 or TRBV12-4 to TRBJ2-1; TRBD2 might be the D (6 bases). Trimming shortened V by 3 bases and J by 6 bases, and 12 bases separated the two germline ends. This CDR3 has 14 amino acids. As DNA, the CDR3 is TGTGCCAGCAGTTTTAAACTAGCCTCCAATGAGCAGTTCTTC. This gives the protein CASSFKLASNEQFF.

The chain is built from TRBV4-3 and TRBJ1-2; perhaps TRBD1 as D (6 bases). The CDR3 covers 14 residues. Trimming left V 4 bases short and J 4 bases short, with 13 bases between. The germline CDR1 and CDR2 sequences are LGHNA and YSLEER. CDR3 sequence reads: CASSPPGRGYGYTF. The DNA of the CDR3 is TGCGCCAGCAGCCCCCCGGGCAGGGGCTATGGCTACACCTTC.

J is TRBJ2-2 and V is TRBV5-1, with TRBD2 as a possible D gene (6 bases). The CDR3 length is 15 residues. Trimming took 6 bases from V and 2 from J, leaving 14 bases between them. Germline V gene sequence: CDR1 SGHRS, CDR2 YFSETQ. As DNA, the CDR3 is TGCGCCAGCACCATCACGGGAGCAAACACCGGGGAGCTGTTTTTT. It is translated as CASTITGANTGELFF.

This chain joins TRBV28 and TRBJ1-1, with D tentatively TRBD1 (5 bases). V was pared by 5 bases and J by 1 base, with 14 bases between. Germline values: CDR1 MDHEN, CDR2 SYDVKM. The CDR3 has 15 residues. CDR3 sequence reads: CASSPYFTGNTEAFF. The CDR3, as DNA: TGTGCCAGCAGTCCCTACTTTACAGGGAACACTGAAGCTTTCTTT.

Only a few counts were recorded for this clonotype. This chain joins TRBV7-2 and TRBJ2-1; tentatively, D is TRBD1 or TRBD2 (5 bases each). Trimming shortened V by 1 base and J by 7 bases, and 14 bases separated the two germline ends. The CDR3 has 15 residues. Germline CDR1 SGHTA, CDR2 FQGNSA. The CDR3 reads CASSLVAGRTNEQFF. The CDR3 DNA sequence: TGTGCCAGCAGCTTAGTAGCAGGGAGAACGAATGAGCAGTTCTTC.

V usage is TRBV27 and J usage is TRBJ2-7; 7 bases map to TRBD1. The ends lost 3 bases at V and 2 bases at J; junction bases unmatched: 4. Germline loops: CDR1 MNHEY, CDR2 SMNVEV (reference sequence). The CDR3 covers 14 residues. CDR3: CASSLGTAAYEQYF. CDR3 DNA: TGTGCCAGCAGTTTGGGGACAGCAGCCTACGAGCAGTACTTC.

The chain has TRBV7-9 and TRBJ2-7, with 9 positions matching TRBD2. The CDR3 runs 13 residues. Germline V CDR1 and CDR2: SEHNR, FQNEAQ (reference sequence). J was trimmed by 3 bases and V by 7 bases; bases with no gene match: 4. The CDR3 is CASTVAGVYEQYF. The CDR3 DNA reads as TGTGCCAGCACCGTAGCGGGAGTCTACGAGCAGTACTTC.

This chain links TRBV7-9 with TRBJ1-5, with D tentatively TRBD1 (5 bases). V was shortened by 2 bases and J by 3 bases, with 8 bases between the two germline ends. CDR3 length: 14 amino acids. The V gene's germline CDR1 is SEHNR and CDR2 FQNEAQ (reference sequence). In nucleotides, the CDR3 is TGTGCCAGCAGCTTATCGACAGTCAATCAGCCCCAGCATTTT. This encodes CASSLSTVNQPQHF.

The genes are TRBV3-1 and TRBJ2-3, with D perhaps matching TRBD1 or TRBD2 (5 bases each). The length of the CDR3 is 17 residues. Trimming cost V 3 bases and J 1 base, with 17 bases left between them. Germline-derived CDR1 and CDR2 are LGHDT and YNNKEL (reference sequence). The CDR3 spells CASSHSGRVGGTDTQYF. For the CDR3, the DNA is TGTGCCAGCAGCCACTCAGGGAGAGTTGGCGGCACAGATACGCAGTATTTT.